This entry describes one T cell receptor beta chain. The CDR3 is 15 amino acids. Germline CDR1 SGHNT, CDR2 YYREEE (reference sequence). After removal of 1 base from V and 5 bases from J, the junction contained 7 bases not matched to a gene. TCRdb analysed the RACE reads with MiXCR anew, one entry per CDR3 protein. The sample consists of approximately 79,000 distinct CDR3 sequences, 8.5% of them appearing once. The time point denotes: pre-sensitization, week 0. The treatment was: therapeutic diphenylcyclopropenone sensitization with weekly scalp DPC. Alopecia patients between 18 and 70 years old and suitable for DPC were used as donors. The data originate from a study of human T cells and chemical hapten exposure. Background on the study: Throughout the approximately 24-week study, diphenylcyclopropenone was applied weekly to the patients' scalps.

The sequence was collected from a man aged 35 to 55 with alopecia areata. Some clones in this sample may be carry-over from other donors' samples. This specimen consisted of whole blood, obtained in connection with sensitization to the hapten diphenylcyclopropenone (DPC). This sequence joins TRBV5-4 and TRBJ2-5; TRBD2 matches 8 bases. This CDR3 reads CASSLREGLSETQYF. The CDR3 DNA sequence: TGTGCCAGCAGCTTGCGGGAGGGCCTGTCGGAGACCCAGTACTTC.